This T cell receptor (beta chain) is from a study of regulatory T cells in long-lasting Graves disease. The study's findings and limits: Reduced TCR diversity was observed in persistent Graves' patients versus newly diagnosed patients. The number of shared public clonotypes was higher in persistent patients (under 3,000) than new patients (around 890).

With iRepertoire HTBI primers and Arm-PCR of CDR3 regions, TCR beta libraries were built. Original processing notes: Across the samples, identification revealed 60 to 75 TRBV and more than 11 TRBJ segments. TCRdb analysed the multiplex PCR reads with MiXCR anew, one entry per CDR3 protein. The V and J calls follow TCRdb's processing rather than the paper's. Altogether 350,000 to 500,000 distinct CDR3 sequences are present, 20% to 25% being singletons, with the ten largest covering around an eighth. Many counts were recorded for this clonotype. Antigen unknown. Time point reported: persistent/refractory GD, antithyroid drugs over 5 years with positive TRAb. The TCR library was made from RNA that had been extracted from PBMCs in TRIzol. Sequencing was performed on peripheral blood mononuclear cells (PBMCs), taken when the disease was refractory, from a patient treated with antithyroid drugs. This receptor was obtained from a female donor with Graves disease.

DNA for the CDR3: TGTGCCAGCAGCTTGAGGCAGATCGGGCACTACGAGCAGTACTTC. It encodes CASSLRQIGHYEQYF. The chain joins TRBV5-6 to TRBJ2-7, with unresolved D. The CDR3 totals 15 residues. The V gene lost 1 base and the J gene lost 3 bases, with 14 bases spanning the gap. CDR1 SGHDT and CDR2 YYEEEE come from the germline V gene.